A selection of T cell receptor beta chains follows, all from one sample in a study of cytomegalovirus exposure and HLA in healthy donors. Repertoires were generated with immunoSEQ multiplex PCR, while TCRdb's copy carries only in-frame clones and drops some. The sample contains some 120,000 clones, roughly 83% of which appear only once. Source material: PBMCs. Source of these receptors: a man younger than 35 in good health and CMV-seronegative. The CDR3 runs from the conserved cysteine through the conserved F or W. The D gene is left open where the match is weak. Some rows have no size entry. The others give once, few or many, or a class for an expanded clone.

J gene | D gene | clone size | V gene | CDR3 protein | CDR3 DNA
TRBJ2-5 | TRBD1 | NA | TRBV18 | CASSPRTGPQETQYF | TGTGCCAGCTCACCACGGACAGGCCCCCAAGAGACCCAGTACTTC
TRBJ2-3 | TRBD1 | NA | TRBV25-1 | CASSTRDRDLRSADTQYF | TGTGCCAGCAGCACGCGGGACAGGGATTTACGATCGGCAGATACGCAGTATTTT
TRBJ1-3 | NA | once | TRBV5-6 | CASSPQGFGNTIYF | TGTGCCAGCAGCCCGCAGGGGTTTGGAAACACCATATATTTT
TRBJ1-4 | TRBD1 | NA | TRBV5-1 | CASSLTGTGTGGARAEKLFF | TGCGCCAGCAGTCTGACTGGTACCGGGACAGGGGGCGCGAGGGCGGAAAAACTGTTTTTT
TRBJ2-1 | TRBD2 | NA | TRBV28 | CASSLAGAERWNNEQFF | TGTGCCAGCAGCCTAGCGGGAGCAGAGCGTTGGAACAATGAGCAGTTCTTC
TRBJ2-5 | TRBD2 | NA | TRBV14 | CASSQAGSLAGKTQYF | TGTGCCAGCAGCCAAGCAGGGAGTCTAGCGGGAAAGACCCAGTACTTC
TRBJ1-1 | NA | NA | TRBV28 | CASSPGGGGRTEAFF | TGTGCCAGCAGTCCCGGAGGGGGGGGCAGGACTGAAGCTTTCTTT
TRBJ1-2 | NA | NA | TRBV14 | CASSQEGQGPSYGYTF | TGTGCCAGCAGCCAAGAAGGGCAGGGGCCCTCATATGGCTACACCTTC
TRBJ2-3 | NA | NA | TRBV30 | CAWSAGGEDTQYF | TGTGCCTGGAGTGCAGGTGGTGAGGATACGCAGTATTTT
TRBJ2-1 | TRBD1 | NA | TRBV13 | CASLPTGTVTSSYNEQFF | TGTGCCAGCCTACCCACCGGGACAGTAACGAGCTCCTACAATGAGCAGTTCTTC
TRBJ1-5 | NA | NA | TRBV6-5 | CASSYSRGIQPQHF | TGTGCCAGCAGTTACTCGCGGGGGATTCAGCCCCAGCATTTT
TRBJ2-2 | NA | once | TRBV6-6 | CASSPTGTVTGELFF | TGTGCCAGCAGTCCCACAGGGACCGTAACCGGGGAGCTGTTTTTT
TRBJ1-4 | TRBD1 | NA | TRBV5-1 | CASTLYGTGLEKLFF | TGCGCCAGCACATTGTACGGGACAGGTCTTGAAAAACTGTTTTTT
TRBJ1-1 | TRBD1 | few | TRBV10-3 | CAISESQGANTEAFF | TGTGCCATCAGTGAGTCGCAGGGGGCGAACACTGAAGCTTTCTTT
TRBJ2-7 | TRBD1 | few | TRBV6-5 | CASSYSGQGSYEQYF | TGTGCCAGCAGTTACTCGGGACAGGGAAGCTACGAGCAGTACTTC
TRBJ1-3 | NA | NA | TRBV30 | CAWTGRNTIYF | TGTGCCTGGACGGGGAGAAACACCATATATTTT
TRBJ1-4 | TRBD1 | NA | TRBV2 | CASSGGQGRLKLFF | TGTGCCAGCAGTGGCGGACAGGGAAGATTAAAACTGTTTTTT
TRBJ1-2 | TRBD1 | NA | TRBV9 | CASQGDYGYTF | TGTGCCAGTCAGGGGGACTATGGCTACACCTTC
TRBJ1-1 | NA | NA | TRBV19 | CASSITADRNTEAFF | TGTGCCAGTAGTATTACAGCAGACAGGAACACTGAAGCTTTCTTT
TRBJ1-1 | NA | few | TRBV7-9 | CASSVRGILNTEAFF | TGTGCCAGCAGCGTCCGGGGGATCTTGAACACTGAAGCTTTCTTT
TRBJ1-6 | NA | NA | TRBV15 | CATSRDHPERGSPLHF | TGTGCCACCAGCAGAGATCATCCAGAAAGGGGTTCACCCCTCCACTTT
TRBJ2-3 | TRBD2 | NA | TRBV4-2 | CASSPQVAGVSTDTQYF | TGTGCCAGCAGCCCCCAGGTAGCGGGGGTTAGCACAGATACGCAGTATTTT
TRBJ2-7 | NA | NA | TRBV27 | CASSRGQASTEQYF | TGTGCCAGCAGCCGGGGACAAGCGTCCACCGAGCAGTACTTC
TRBJ2-4 | NA | once | TRBV11-3 | CASSLGGENIQYF | TGTGCCAGCAGCTTAGGCGGGGAAAACATTCAGTACTTC
TRBJ2-1 | TRBD2 | NA | TRBV10-3 | CAIKVGVKRESSYNEQFF | TGTGCCATCAAGGTCGGGGTGAAGCGGGAGAGCTCCTACAATGAGCAGTTCTTC
TRBJ1-2 | NA | NA | TRBV14 | CASSQDVTAEKMEGYTF | TGTGCCAGCAGCCAAGATGTGACAGCTGAAAAGATGGAGGGCTACACCTTC
TRBJ2-7 | NA | NA | TRBV7-6 | CASSPNYEQYF | TGTGCCAGCAGCCCCAATTACGAGCAGTACTTC
TRBJ2-7 | TRBD2 | NA | TRBV15 | CATSPNVSSGRSYEQYF | TGTGCCACCAGCCCGAACGTATCTAGCGGGAGGTCGTACGAGCAGTACTTC
TRBJ2-5 | NA | NA | TRBV19 | CASSMGLRSAATQYF | TGTGCCAGTAGTATGGGTCTTAGGAGCGCCGCCACCCAGTACTTC
TRBJ2-5 | TRBD2 | NA | TRBV2 | CASGPETGGLETQYF | TGTGCCAGCGGACCGGAGACGGGAGGGCTGGAGACCCAGTACTTC
TRBJ2-1 | TRBD2 | NA | TRBV5-1 | CASSLGGGRAYNEQFF | TGCGCCAGCAGCCTAGGCGGCGGGAGGGCCTACAATGAGCAGTTCTTC
TRBJ2-2 | TRBD1 | NA | TRBV9 | CASSVGDRDTGELFF | TGTGCCAGCAGCGTAGGGGACAGGGACACCGGGGAGCTGTTTTTT
TRBJ2-3 | NA | NA | TRBV7-3 | CASSLAVPYTDTQYF | TGTGCCAGCAGCTTAGCGGTCCCCTACACAGATACGCAGTATTTT
TRBJ1-5 | TRBD1 | NA | TRBV19 | CATRTGGQPQHF | TGTGCCACCCGGACAGGGGGGCAGCCCCAGCATTTT
TRBJ1-5 | NA | NA | TRBV30 | CAWSSRDGQPQHF | TGTGCCTGGAGTTCCAGGGATGGCCAGCCCCAGCATTTT
TRBJ2-7 | NA | NA | TRBV11-2 | CASSLGRGGAAYEQYF | TGTGCCAGCAGCTTAGGTCGGGGCGGGGCAGCCTACGAGCAGTACTTC
TRBJ2-2 | NA | NA | TRBV4-1 | CASSQYSGGQGLTGELFF | TGCGCCAGCAGCCAGTACTCCGGAGGGCAGGGATTGACCGGGGAGCTGTTTTTT
TRBJ2-3 | TRBD1 | NA | TRBV7-3 | CASSPRDSGDTQYF | TGTGCCAGCAGCCCTCGGGACAGTGGAGATACGCAGTATTTT
TRBJ2-7 | NA | NA | TRBV30 | CAWSRGDSYEQYF | TGTGCCTGGAGTCGAGGTGACTCCTACGAGCAGTACTTC
TRBJ2-3 | NA | once | TRBV19 | CASSLGRDKAQYF | TGTGCCAGTAGTTTGGGCCGGGACAAGGCGCAGTATTTT
TRBJ2-7 | NA | NA | TRBV11-2 | CASSLVGRVGSEQYF | TGTGCCAGCAGCTTAGTAGGCAGGGTGGGCTCCGAGCAGTACTTC
TRBJ2-3 | NA | NA | TRBV10-2 | CASPRESGHDTQYF | TGCGCCAGCCCCCGGGAGAGCGGCCACGATACGCAGTATTTT
TRBJ1-1 | NA | few | TRBV5-4 | CASSPGAEDEAFF | TGTGCCAGCAGCCCGGGCGCGGAGGACGAAGCTTTCTTT
TRBJ1-5 | NA | once | TRBV2 | CASTRGNQPQHF | TGTGCCAGCACTCGGGGAAATCAGCCCCAGCATTTT
TRBJ2-7 | TRBD2 | NA | TRBV7-2 | CASSLGGGLPYEQYF | TGTGCCAGCAGCTTGGGGGGAGGGTTGCCCTACGAGCAGTACTTC
TRBJ1-5 | NA | NA | TRBV9 | CASSVWEGGQPQHF | TGTGCCAGCAGCGTATGGGAGGGAGGCCAGCCCCAGCATTTT
TRBJ2-6 | NA | NA | TRBV13 | CASSLGVGAGANVLTF | TGTGCCAGCAGCTTAGGCGTCGGGGCTGGGGCCAACGTCCTGACTTTC
TRBJ1-1 | TRBD1 | NA | TRBV6-1 | CASTRQGNTEAFF | TGTGCCAGCACCCGACAGGGGAACACTGAAGCTTTCTTT
TRBJ1-5 | NA | NA | TRBV30 | CAWSFLSQPQHF | TGTGCCTGGAGTTTCCTGTCTCAGCCCCAGCATTTT